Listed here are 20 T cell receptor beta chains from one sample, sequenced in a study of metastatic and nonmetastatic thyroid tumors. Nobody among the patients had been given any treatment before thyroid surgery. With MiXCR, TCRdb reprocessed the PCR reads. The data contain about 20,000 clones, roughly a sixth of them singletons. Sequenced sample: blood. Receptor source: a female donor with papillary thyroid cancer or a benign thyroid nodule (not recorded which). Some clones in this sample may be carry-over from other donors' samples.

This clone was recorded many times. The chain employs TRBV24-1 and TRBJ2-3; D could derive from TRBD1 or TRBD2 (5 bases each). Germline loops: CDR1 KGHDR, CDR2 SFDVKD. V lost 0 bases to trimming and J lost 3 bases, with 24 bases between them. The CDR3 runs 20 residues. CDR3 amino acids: CATSDLHSGTHPVGTDTQYF. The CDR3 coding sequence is TGTGCCACCAGTGATTTGCACTCCGGGACCCACCCCGTGGGAACAGATACGCAGTATTTT.

This chain's CDR3 is CASSQDRGTSVNEQFF. The CDR3 bases are TGCGCCAGCAGCCAAGATCGGGGCACCTCGGTGAATGAGCAGTTCTTC. This sequence joins TRBV4-1 and TRBJ2-1; D may correspond to TRBD1 or TRBD2 (5 bases each). The CDR3 is 16 amino acids. CDR1 and CDR2 (germline): MGHRA, YSYEKL. V lost 0 bases to trimming and J lost 7 bases, with 16 bases between them.

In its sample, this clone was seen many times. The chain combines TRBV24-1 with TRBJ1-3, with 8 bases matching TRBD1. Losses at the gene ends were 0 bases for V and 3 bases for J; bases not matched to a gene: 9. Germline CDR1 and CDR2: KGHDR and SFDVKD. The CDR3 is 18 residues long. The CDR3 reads CATSDLQLGQGDGNTIYF. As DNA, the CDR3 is TGTGCCACCAGTGATTTGCAGCTAGGACAGGGTGATGGAAACACCATATATTTT.

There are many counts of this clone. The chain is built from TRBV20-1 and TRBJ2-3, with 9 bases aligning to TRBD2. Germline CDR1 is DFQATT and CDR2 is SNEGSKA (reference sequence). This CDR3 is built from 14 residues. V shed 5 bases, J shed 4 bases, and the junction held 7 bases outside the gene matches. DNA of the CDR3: TGCAGTGCTTTCACGGGACTAGCATCAGATACGCAGTATTTT. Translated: CSAFTGLASDTQYF.

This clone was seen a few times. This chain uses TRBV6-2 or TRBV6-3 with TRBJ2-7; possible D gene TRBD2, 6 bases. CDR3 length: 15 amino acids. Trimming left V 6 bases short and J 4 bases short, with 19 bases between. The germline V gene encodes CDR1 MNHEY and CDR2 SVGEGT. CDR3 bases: TGTGCCAGCAGCTTGGGACTGTTTCTAGTTTACGAGCAGTACTTC. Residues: CASSLGLFLVYEQYF.

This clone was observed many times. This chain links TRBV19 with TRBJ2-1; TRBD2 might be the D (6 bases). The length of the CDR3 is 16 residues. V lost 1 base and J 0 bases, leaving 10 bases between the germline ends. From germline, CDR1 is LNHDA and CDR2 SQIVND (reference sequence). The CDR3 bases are TGTGCCAGTAGTATAGGTGGGAGGATCTCCTACAATGAGCAGTTCTTC. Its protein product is CASSIGGRISYNEQFF.

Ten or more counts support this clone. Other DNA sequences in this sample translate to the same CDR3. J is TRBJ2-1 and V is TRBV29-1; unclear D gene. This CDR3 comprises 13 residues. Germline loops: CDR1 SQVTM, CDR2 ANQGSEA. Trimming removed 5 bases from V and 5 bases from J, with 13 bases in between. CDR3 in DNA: TGCAGCGTTCCCCGGGTCACTAACAATGAGCAGTTCTTC. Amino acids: CSVPRVTNNEQFF.

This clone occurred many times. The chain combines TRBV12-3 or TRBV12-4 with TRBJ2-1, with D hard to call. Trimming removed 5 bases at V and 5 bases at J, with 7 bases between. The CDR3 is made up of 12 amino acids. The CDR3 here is CASSTRDNEQFF. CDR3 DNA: TGTGCCAGCAGTACCCGGGACAATGAGCAGTTCTTC.

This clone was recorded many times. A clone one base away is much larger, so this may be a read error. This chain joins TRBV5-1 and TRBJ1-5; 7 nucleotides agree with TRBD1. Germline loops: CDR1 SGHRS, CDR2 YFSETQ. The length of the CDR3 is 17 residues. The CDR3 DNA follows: TGCGCCAGCAGCTTAGGCAAGGGGGCGAGGAGCAATCAGTCCCAGCATTTT. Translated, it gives CASSLGKGARSNQSQHF. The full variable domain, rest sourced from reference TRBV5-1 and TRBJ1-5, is KAGVTQTPRYLIKTRGQQVTLSCSPISGHRSVSWYQQTPGQGLQFLFEYFSETQRNKGNFPGRFSGRQFSNSRSEMNVSTLELGDSALYLCASSLGKGARSNQSQHFGDGTRLSIL.

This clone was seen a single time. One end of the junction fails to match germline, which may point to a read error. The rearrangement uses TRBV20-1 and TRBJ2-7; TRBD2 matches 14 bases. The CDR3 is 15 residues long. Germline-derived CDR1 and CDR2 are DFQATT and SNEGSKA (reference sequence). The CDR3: CRARRGLAGVDEQYF. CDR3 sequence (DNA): TGCAGAGCTAGACGGGGACTAGCGGGAGTCGACGAGCAGTACTTC.

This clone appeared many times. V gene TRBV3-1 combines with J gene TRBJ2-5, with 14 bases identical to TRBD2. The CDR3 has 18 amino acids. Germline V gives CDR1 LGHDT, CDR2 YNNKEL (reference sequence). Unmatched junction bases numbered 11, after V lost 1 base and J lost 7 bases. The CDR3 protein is CASSQAFGTSGSVGTQYF. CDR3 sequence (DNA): TGTGCCAGCAGCCAAGCCTTTGGGACTAGCGGGAGTGTGGGGACCCAGTACTTC.

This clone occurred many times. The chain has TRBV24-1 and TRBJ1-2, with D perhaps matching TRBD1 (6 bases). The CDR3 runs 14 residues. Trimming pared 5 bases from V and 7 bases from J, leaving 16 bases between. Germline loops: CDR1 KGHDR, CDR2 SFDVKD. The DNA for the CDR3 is TGTGCCACCAGTGGTCCTACAGGGTCTGGTGGCTACACCTTC. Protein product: CATSGPTGSGGYTF.

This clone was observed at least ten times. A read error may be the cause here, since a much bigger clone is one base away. This CDR3 reads CTISEQMNTEAFF. The CDR3 nucleotides are TGTACCATCAGTGAGCAGATGAACACTGAAGCTTTCTTT. The chain couples TRBV10-3 to TRBJ1-1; no definite D call. Per germline, CDR1 ENHRY and CDR2 SYGVKD. CDR3 length: 13 amino acids.

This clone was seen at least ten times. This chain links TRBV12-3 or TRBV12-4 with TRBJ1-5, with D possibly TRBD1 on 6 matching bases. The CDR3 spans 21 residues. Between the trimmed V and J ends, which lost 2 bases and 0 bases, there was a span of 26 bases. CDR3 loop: CASSLIRQGRGGSGSNQPQHF. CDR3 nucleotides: TGTGCCAGCAGTTTAATTCGACAAGGCAGGGGCGGTAGTGGTAGCAATCAGCCCCAGCATTTT.

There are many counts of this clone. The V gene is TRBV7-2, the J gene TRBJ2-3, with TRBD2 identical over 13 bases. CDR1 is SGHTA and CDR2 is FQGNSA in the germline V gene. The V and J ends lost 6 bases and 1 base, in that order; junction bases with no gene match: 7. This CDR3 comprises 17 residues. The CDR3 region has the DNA TGTGCCAGCAGGCGGACTAGCGGGAGTGGAGGCACAGATACGCAGTATTTT. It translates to CASRRTSGSGGTDTQYF.

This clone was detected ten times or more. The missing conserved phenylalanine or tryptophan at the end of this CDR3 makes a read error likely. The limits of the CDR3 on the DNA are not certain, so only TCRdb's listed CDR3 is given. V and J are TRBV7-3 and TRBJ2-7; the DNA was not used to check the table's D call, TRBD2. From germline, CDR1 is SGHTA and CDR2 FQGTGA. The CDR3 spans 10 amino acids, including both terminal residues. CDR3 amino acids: CASSWAPLAG.

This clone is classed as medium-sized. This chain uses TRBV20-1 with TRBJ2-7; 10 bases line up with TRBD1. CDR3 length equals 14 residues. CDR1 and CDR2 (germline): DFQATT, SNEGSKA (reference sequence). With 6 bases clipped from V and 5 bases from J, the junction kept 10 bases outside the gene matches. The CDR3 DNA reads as TGCAGTGCCCGGGGGGACAGGGGTATTGACGAGCAGTACTTC. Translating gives CSARGDRGIDEQYF.

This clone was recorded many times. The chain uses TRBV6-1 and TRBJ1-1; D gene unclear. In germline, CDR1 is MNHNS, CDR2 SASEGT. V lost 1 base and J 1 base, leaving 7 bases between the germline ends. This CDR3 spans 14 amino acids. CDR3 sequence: CASSEGDENTEAFF. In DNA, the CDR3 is TGTGCCAGCAGTGAAGGCGACGAGAACACTGAAGCTTTCTTT.

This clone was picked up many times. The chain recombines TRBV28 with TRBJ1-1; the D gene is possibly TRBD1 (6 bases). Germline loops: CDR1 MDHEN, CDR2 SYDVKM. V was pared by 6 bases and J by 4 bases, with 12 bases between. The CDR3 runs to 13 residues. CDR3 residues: CASRGGGLTEAFF. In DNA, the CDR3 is TGTGCCAGCAGGGGGGGGGGGCTCACTGAAGCTTTCTTT.

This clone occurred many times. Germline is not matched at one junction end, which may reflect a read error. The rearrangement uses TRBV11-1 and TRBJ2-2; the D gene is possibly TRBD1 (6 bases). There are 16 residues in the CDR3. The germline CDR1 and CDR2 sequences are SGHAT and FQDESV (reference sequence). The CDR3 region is CASSLGQGTGTGELSF. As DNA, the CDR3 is TGTGCCAGCAGCTTAGGTCAGGGGACGGGCACCGGGGAGCTGTCTTTT. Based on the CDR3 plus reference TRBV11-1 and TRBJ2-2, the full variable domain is EAEVAQSPRYKITEKSQAVAFWCDPISGHATLYWYRQILGQGPELLVQFQDESVVDDSQLPKDRFSAERLKGVDSTLKIQPAELGDSAMYLCASSLGQGTGTGELSFGEGSRLTVL.